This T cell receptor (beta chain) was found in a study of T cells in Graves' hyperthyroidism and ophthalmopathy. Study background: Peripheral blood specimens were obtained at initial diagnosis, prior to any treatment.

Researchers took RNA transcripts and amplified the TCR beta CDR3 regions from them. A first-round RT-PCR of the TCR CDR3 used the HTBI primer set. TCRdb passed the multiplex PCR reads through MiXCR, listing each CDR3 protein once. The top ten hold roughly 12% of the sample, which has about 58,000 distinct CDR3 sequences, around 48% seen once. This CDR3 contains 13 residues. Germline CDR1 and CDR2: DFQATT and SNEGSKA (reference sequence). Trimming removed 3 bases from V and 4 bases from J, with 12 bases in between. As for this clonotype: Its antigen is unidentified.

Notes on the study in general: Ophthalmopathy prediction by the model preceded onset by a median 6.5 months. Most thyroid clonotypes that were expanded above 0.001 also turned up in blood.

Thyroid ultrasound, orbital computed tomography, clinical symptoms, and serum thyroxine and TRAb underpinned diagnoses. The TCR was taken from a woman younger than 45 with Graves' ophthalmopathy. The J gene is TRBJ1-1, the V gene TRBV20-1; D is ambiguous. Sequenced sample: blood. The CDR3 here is CSASPGVGTEAFF. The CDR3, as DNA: TGCAGTGCTAGCCCCGGGGTGGGCACTGAAGCTTTCTTT.